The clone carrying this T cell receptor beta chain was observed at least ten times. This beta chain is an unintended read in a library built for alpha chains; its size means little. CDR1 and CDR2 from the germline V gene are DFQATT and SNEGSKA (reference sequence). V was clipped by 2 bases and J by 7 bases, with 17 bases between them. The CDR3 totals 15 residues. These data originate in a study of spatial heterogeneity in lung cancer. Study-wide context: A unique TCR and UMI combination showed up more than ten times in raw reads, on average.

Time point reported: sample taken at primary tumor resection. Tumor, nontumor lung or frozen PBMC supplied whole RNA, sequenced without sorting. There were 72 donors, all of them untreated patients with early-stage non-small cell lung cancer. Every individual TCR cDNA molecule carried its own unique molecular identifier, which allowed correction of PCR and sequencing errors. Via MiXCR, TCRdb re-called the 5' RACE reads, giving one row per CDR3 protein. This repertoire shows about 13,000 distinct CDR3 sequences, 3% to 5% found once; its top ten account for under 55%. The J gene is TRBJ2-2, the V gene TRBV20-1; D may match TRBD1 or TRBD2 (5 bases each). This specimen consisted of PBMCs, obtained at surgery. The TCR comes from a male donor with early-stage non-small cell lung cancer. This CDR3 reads CSARSSRDVYGELFF. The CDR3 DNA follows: TGCAGTGCTAGATCTTCTCGGGACGTCTACGGGGAGCTGTTTTTT.